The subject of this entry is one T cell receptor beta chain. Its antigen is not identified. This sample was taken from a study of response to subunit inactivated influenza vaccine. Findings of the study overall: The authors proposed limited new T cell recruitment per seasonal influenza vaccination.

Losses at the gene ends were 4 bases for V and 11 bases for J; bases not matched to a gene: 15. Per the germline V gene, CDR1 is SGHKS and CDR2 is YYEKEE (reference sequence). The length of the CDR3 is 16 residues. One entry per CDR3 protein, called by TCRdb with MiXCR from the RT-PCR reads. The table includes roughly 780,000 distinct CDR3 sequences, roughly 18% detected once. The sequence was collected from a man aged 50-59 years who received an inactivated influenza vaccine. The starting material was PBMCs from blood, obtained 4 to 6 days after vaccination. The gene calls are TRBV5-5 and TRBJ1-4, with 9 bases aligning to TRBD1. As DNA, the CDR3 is TGTGCCAGCAGCAAGGATCCGGGACAGGGCTTCGACAAACTGTTTTTT. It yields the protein CASSKDPGQGFDKLFF.